These 20 T cell receptor beta chains were all obtained from the same sample, sequenced in a study of blood T cell repertoires in COVID-19. TCRdb's table, derived via immunoSEQ multiplex PCR, lists solely in-frame clones and lacks some. The table shows around 70,000 clones, with around 82% occurring only once. Sample: peripheral blood. Receptor source: a man aged 55 to 70 with acute or convalescent COVID-19.

The chain recombines TRBV7-2 with TRBJ2-1, with 7 bases identical to TRBD1. This CDR3 region has 15 residues. Germline V lookup: CDR1 SGHTA, CDR2 FQGNSA. V lost 1 base to trimming and J lost 2 bases; unmatched junction nucleotides: 2. CDR3 sequence (DNA): TGTGCCAGCAGCTTAGGAGGGGGCGCCTACAATGAGCAGTTCTTC. This codes for CASSLGGGAYNEQFF. Drawing the rest from reference TRBV7-2 and TRBJ2-1, the complete variable domain is GAGVSQSPSNKVTEKGKDVELRCDPISGHTALYWYRQSLGQGLEFLIYFQGNSAPDKSGLPSDRFSAERTGGSVSTLTIQRTQQEDSAVYLCASSLGGGAYNEQFFGPGTRLTVL.

V gene TRBV5-1 combines with J gene TRBJ1-1; 8 bases map to TRBD1. J lost 1 base, V lost 6 bases, and 8 bases had no gene match. This CDR3 has 15 residues. Germline CDR1 reads SGHRS; CDR2 reads YFSETQ. In DNA form, the CDR3 reads TGCGCCAGCACCGAACAGGGGGGGAGGAACACTGAAGCTTTCTTT. Residues: CASTEQGGRNTEAFF.

The chain uses TRBV19 and TRBJ1-2; TRBD1 matches 10 bases. This CDR3 region has 16 residues. Losses at the gene ends were 4 bases for V and 4 bases for J; bases not matched to a gene: 9. In germline, CDR1 is LNHDA, CDR2 SQIVND (reference sequence). This chain's CDR3 is CASSTRGQGKSYGYTF. The CDR3 DNA follows: TGTGCCAGTAGTACGCGGGGACAGGGGAAGAGCTATGGCTACACCTTC.

The chain joins TRBV7-2 to TRBJ2-5, with 7 bases aligning to TRBD2. Losses at the gene ends were 5 bases for V and 2 bases for J; bases not matched to a gene: 8. The germline V gene encodes CDR1 SGHTA and CDR2 FQGNSA. This CDR3 spans 15 amino acids. In DNA form, the CDR3 reads TGTGCCAGCAGCGCCAGGACTAGTTGGCAAGAGACCCAGTACTTC. Residues: CASSARTSWQETQYF. The full variable domain, completed using reference TRBV7-2 and TRBJ2-5, is GAGVSQSPSNKVTEKGKDVELRCDPISGHTALYWYRQSLGQGLEFLIYFQGNSAPDKSGLPSDRFSAERTGGSVSTLTIQRTQQEDSAVYLCASSARTSWQETQYFGPGTRLLVL.

The chain couples TRBV15 to TRBJ2-2; D may be TRBD2 (5 bases). Between the trimmed V and J ends, which lost 0 bases and 0 bases, there was a span of 14 bases. Per the germline V gene, CDR1 is LNHNV and CDR2 is YYDKDF (reference sequence). This CDR3 spans 18 amino acids. CDR3 nucleotides: TGTGCCACCAGCAGAGATCGGGAAGGACTTCCGAACACCGGGGAGCTGTTTTTT. This encodes CATSRDREGLPNTGELFF.

This clone has just one count. The CDR3 sequence is CASSEGTGGYNEQFF. As DNA, the CDR3 is TGTGCCAGCAGTGAAGGGACAGGGGGCTACAATGAGCAGTTCTTC. The chain employs TRBV6-1 and TRBJ2-1; 10 nucleotides match TRBD1. The CDR3 has 15 residues. Per germline, CDR1 MNHNS and CDR2 SASEGT. The V gene end was trimmed by 1 base and the J gene end by 3 bases; junction bases not matched to a gene: 0.

The sample holds one count of this clone. The rearrangement uses TRBV5-4 and TRBJ1-2; 10 bases line up with TRBD1. Germline V gene sequence: CDR1 SGHNT, CDR2 YYREEE (reference sequence). This CDR3 contains 18 residues. Germline trimming cut 0 bases from V and 0 bases from J; bases unmatched to any gene: 8. In DNA, the CDR3 is TGTGCCAGCAGCTTGGGGGACAGGGGCCCACAAGCTAACTATGGCTACACCTTC. Its translation is CASSLGDRGPQANYGYTF.

The rearrangement links TRBV7-8 to TRBJ1-5; D gene uncertain. V lost 2 bases, J lost 0 bases, and 8 bases lay in between. Germline V gives CDR1 SGHVS, CDR2 FQNEAQ. The CDR3 is 15 amino acids. The CDR3: CASSLTGNSNQPQHF. The CDR3 bases are TGTGCCAGCAGCTTAACGGGGAATAGCAATCAGCCCCAGCATTTT.

The chain carries TRBV11-2 and TRBJ2-3; D gene ambiguous. CDR3 length equals 15 residues. V was pared by 5 bases and J by 1 base, with 13 bases between. CDR1 and CDR2 (germline): SGHAT, FQNNGV. The DNA for the CDR3 is TGTGCCAGCAGCCCCCTGTCCCGGGGCACAGATACGCAGTATTTT. It encodes CASSPLSRGTDTQYF.

The V gene is TRBV19, the J gene TRBJ1-5; 8 positions match TRBD1. V trimming: 6 bases; J trimming: 2 bases; junction bases outside the gene matches: 9. The length of the CDR3 is 16 residues. The germline V gene encodes CDR1 LNHDA and CDR2 SQIVND (reference sequence). As DNA, the CDR3 is TGTGCCAGTAGAAAATCAGGGGGCTCTGGCAATCAGCCCCAGCATTTT. Translated: CASRKSGGSGNQPQHF.

The chain combines TRBV10-3 with TRBJ1-1; 9 bases fit TRBD1. The CDR3 consists of 14 residues. Trimming cost V 5 bases and J 5 bases; bases outside gene matches: 6. Germline V lookup: CDR1 ENHRY, CDR2 SYGVKD. As DNA, the CDR3 is TGTGCCATCAGTCGGGACAGGGTATTGACTGAAGCTTTCTTT. This codes for CAISRDRVLTEAFF.

This clone was detected a few times. The genes are TRBV7-2 and TRBJ2-7; 7 bases fit TRBD1. Losses at the gene ends were 0 bases for V and 4 bases for J; bases not matched to a gene: 6. Germline-derived CDR1 and CDR2 are SGHTA and FQGNSA. The CDR3 length is 15 residues. The CDR3 nucleotides read TGTGCCAGCAGCTTAGCGTTGCAGGGGGAATACGAGCAGTACTTC. This gives the protein CASSLALQGEYEQYF. The variable domain in full, with the rest retrieved from reference TRBV7-2 and TRBJ2-7, is GAGVSQSPSNKVTEKGKDVELRCDPISGHTALYWYRQSLGQGLEFLIYFQGNSAPDKSGLPSDRFSAERTGGSVSTLTIQRTQQEDSAVYLCASSLALQGEYEQYFGPGTRLTVT.

This clone showed up just a few times. V usage is TRBV5-4 and J usage is TRBJ2-1, with 10 bases that match TRBD2. This CDR3 contains 16 residues. The V and J ends lost 4 bases and 4 bases, in that order; junction bases with no gene match: 8. CDR1 SGHNT and CDR2 YYREEE come from the germline V gene (reference sequence). The CDR3 loop reads CASSRSSGGTYNEQFF. The CDR3 DNA is TGTGCCAGCAGCCGATCTAGCGGGGGTACGTACAATGAGCAGTTCTTC.

A few counts support this clone. The genes are TRBV19 and TRBJ2-5; tentative D call: TRBD1 (6 bases). Germline V gives CDR1 LNHDA, CDR2 SQIVND (reference sequence). The V and J ends lost 2 bases and 4 bases respectively, with 11 bases between them. The CDR3 contains 14 residues. The CDR3 coding sequence is TGTGCCAGTAGTATATCCAGGGGTGGAGAGACCCAGTACTTC. This sequence encodes CASSISRGGETQYF.

The chain combines TRBV12-3 or TRBV12-4 with TRBJ1-6, with D possibly being TRBD1 (6 bases). Trimming removed 6 bases at V and 6 bases at J, with 9 bases between. This CDR3 is 13 amino acids long. Written as DNA, the CDR3 is TGTGCCAGCAGCGGGACACCTAATTCACCCCTCCACTTT. Amino acids: CASSGTPNSPLHF.

CDR3 sequence: CASSLTDRGPDTQYF. CDR3 sequence (DNA): TGCGCCAGCAGCTTGACGGACAGGGGGCCAGATACGCAGTATTTT. The V gene is TRBV5-1, the J gene TRBJ2-3, with TRBD1 matching over 11 bases. The CDR3 is 15 amino acids. V lost 1 base and J lost 4; bases outside the gene matches: 2. In germline, CDR1 is SGHRS, CDR2 YFSETQ.

This clone was recorded only once. V gene TRBV19 combines with J gene TRBJ1-3, with TRBD1 identical over 7 bases. With V trimmed by 4 bases and J by 0 bases, 9 bases remained unmatched. This CDR3 is built from 17 residues. Germline lookup yields CDR1 LNHDA and CDR2 SQIVND (reference sequence). CDR3 nucleotide sequence: TGTGCCAGTAGTACAATGACAGGGATGAGCTCTGGAAACACCATATATTTT. It codes for CASSTMTGMSSGNTIYF.

J is TRBJ2-3 and V is TRBV6-4; the D gene is possibly TRBD1 (6 bases). The germline V gene has CDR1 MRHNA and CDR2 SNTAGT. This CDR3 has 15 residues. Trimming took 5 bases from V and 0 from J, leaving 12 bases between them. CDR3 region: CASSPTGSSTDTQYF. The CDR3 region has the DNA TGTGCCAGCAGTCCAACAGGGTCCAGCACAGATACGCAGTATTTT.

The genes are TRBV5-4 and TRBJ1-2; TRBD1 aligns across 8 bases. This CDR3 region has 14 residues. With V trimmed by 4 bases and J by 4 bases, 6 bases remained unmatched. The germline CDR1 and CDR2 sequences are SGHNT and YYREEE (reference sequence). CDR3 region: CASSRDRSSYGYTF. In DNA, the CDR3 is TGTGCCAGCAGCCGGGACAGGTCGAGCTATGGCTACACCTTC. The entire variable domain, with the rest obtained from reference TRBV5-4 and TRBJ1-2, is as follows: ETGVTQSPTHLIKTRGQQVTLRCSSQSGHNTVSWYQQALGQGPQFIFQYYREEENGRGNFPPRFSGLQFPNYSSELNVNALELDDSALYLCASSRDRSSYGYTFGSGTRLTVV.

The V gene is TRBV6-6, the J gene TRBJ2-7, with 9 bases that match TRBD2. CDR1 is MNHNY, CDR2 SVGAGI, per germline (reference sequence). The junction had 3 bases not matched to a gene; V was cut back by 0 bases and J by 3 bases. The length of the CDR3 is 15 residues. Here the CDR3 reads CASSYSLAGFYEQYF. The CDR3 nucleotides are TGTGCCAGCAGTTACTCCCTAGCGGGGTTCTACGAGCAGTACTTC.